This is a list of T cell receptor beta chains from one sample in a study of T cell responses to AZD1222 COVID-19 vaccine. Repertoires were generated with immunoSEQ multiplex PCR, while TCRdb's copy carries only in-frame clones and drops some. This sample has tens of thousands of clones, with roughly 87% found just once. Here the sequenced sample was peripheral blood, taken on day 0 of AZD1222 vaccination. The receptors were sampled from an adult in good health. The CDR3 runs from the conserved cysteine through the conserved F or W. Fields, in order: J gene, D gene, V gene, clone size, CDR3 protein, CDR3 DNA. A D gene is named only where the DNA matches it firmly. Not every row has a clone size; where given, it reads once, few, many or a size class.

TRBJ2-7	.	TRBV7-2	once	CASRQGFFTYEQYF	TGTGCCAGCAGACAGGGATTCTTCACCTACGAGCAGTACTTC
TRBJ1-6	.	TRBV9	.	CASSRQWDSPLHF	TGTGCCAGCAGCCGACAGTGGGATTCACCCCTCCACTTT
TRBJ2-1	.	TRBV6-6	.	CASSYLGLDREQFF	TGTGCCAGCAGTTATCTGGGACTCGATAGAGAGCAGTTCTTC
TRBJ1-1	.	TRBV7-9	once	CASSLVVGGTEAFF	TGTGCCAGCAGCCTAGTTGTCGGGGGCACTGAAGCTTTCTTT
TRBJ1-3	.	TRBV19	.	CASSNNFVGNTIYF	TGTGCCAGTAGTAATAATTTTGTGGGAAACACCATATATTTT
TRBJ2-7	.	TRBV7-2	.	CASSLGGSGMGSEQYF	TGTGCCAGCAGCTTAGGGGGATCGGGGATGGGAAGCGAGCAGTACTTC
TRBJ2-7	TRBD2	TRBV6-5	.	CASSRRDYYEQYF	TGTGCCAGCAGCCGTCGGGACTACTACGAGCAGTACTTC
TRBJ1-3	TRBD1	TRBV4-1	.	CASSHNSGQGDPGNTIYF	TGCGCCAGCAGCCACAACTCGGGACAGGGGGATCCAGGAAACACCATATATTTT
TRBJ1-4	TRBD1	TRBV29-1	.	CSFRDSNEKLFF	TGCAGCTTCCGGGACAGTAATGAAAAACTGTTTTTT
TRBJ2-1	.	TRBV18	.	CASSPNVGRDNEQFF	TGTGCCAGCTCACCAAACGTAGGCAGGGACAATGAGCAGTTCTTC
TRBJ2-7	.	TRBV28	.	CASSLPFQRVGEQYF	TGTGCCAGCAGTCTCCCCTTTCAGAGGGTGGGCGAGCAGTACTTC
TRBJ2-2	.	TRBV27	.	CASILGGRWGKFTGELFF	TGTGCCAGCATCTTAGGGGGTCGATGGGGGAAGTTCACCGGGGAGCTGTTTTTT
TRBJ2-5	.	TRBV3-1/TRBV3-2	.	CASSPGSTHRAQGGRETQYF	TGTGCCAGCAGCCCCGGTTCAACTCACCGGGCACAGGGAGGGAGGGAGACCCAGTACTTC
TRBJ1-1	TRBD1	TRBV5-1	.	CASSLRGTGDTEAFF	TGCGCCAGCAGCTTGCGGGGGACAGGGGACACTGAAGCTTTCTTT
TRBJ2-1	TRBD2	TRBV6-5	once	CASKKLAGVANEQFF	TGTGCCAGCAAGAAACTAGCGGGGGTAGCAAATGAGCAGTTCTTC
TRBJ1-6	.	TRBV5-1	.	CASSLWPNNSPLHF	TGCGCCAGCAGCTTGTGGCCGAACAATTCACCCCTCCACTTT
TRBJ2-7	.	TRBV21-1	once	CASSKGTKQGNNEQYF	TGTGCCAGCAGCAAAGGCACGAAACAGGGGAACAACGAGCAGTACTTC
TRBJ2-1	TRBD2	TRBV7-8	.	CASSQPGGRFLHNEQFF	TGTGCCAGCAGCCAACCGGGAGGGAGGTTCCTCCACAATGAGCAGTTCTTC
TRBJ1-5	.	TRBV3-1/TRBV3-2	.	CASSRSGGSSRPQHF	TGTGCCAGCAGCCGGTCCGGGGGCTCCTCTAGGCCCCAGCATTTT
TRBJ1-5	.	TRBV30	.	CAWSVRVDQPQHF	TGTGCCTGGAGTGTACGGGTAGATCAGCCCCAGCATTTT
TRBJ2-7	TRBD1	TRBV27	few	CASSLQGAQYEQYF	TGTGCCAGCTCCTTACAGGGGGCGCAGTACGAGCAGTACTTC
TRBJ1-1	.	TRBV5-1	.	CASSSPFTGFMNTEAFF	TGCGCCAGCAGCTCTCCATTTACAGGGTTCATGAACACTGAAGCTTTCTTT
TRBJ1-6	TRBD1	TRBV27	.	CASSLGTGLNSPLHF	TGTGCCAGCAGTTTAGGGACAGGTCTAAATTCACCCCTCCACTTT
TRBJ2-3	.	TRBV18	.	CASSPGTAEDTQYF	TGTGCCAGCTCACCAGGGACCGCAGAAGATACGCAGTATTTT
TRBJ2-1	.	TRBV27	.	CASSFRGQFNEQFF	TGTGCCAGCAGTTTTCGCGGGCAATTCAATGAGCAGTTCTTC
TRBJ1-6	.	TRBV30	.	CAWSVPRVWGSSYNSPLHF	TGTGCCTGGAGTGTACCCAGGGTCTGGGGGAGCTCCTATAATTCACCCCTCCACTTT
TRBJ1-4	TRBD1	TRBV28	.	CASSEGQGNEKLFF	TGTGCCAGCAGTGAGGGACAGGGTAATGAAAAACTGTTTTTT
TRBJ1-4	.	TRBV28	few	CASSLSSAPNEKLFF	TGTGCCAGCAGTTTATCCTCAGCGCCTAATGAAAAACTGTTTTTT
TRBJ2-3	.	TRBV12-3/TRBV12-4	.	CASSLRGKGTQYF	TGTGCCAGCAGTTTAAGGGGGAAGGGTACGCAGTATTTT
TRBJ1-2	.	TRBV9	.	CASSQRSGGDYGYTF	TGTGCCAGCAGCCAGCGTAGTGGGGGCGACTATGGCTACACCTTC
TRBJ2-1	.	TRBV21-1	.	CASSKGGDEREGQSEQFF	TGTGCCAGCAGCAAAGGGGGGGACGAGCGGGAGGGCCAAAGTGAGCAGTTCTTC
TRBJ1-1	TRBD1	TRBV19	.	CASSSGGGEAFF	TGTGCCAGTAGTTCAGGGGGCGGAGAAGCTTTCTTT
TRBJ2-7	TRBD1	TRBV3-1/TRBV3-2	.	CASSQDPGTGGDEQYF	TGTGCCAGCAGCCAAGATCCCGGGACAGGGGGCGACGAGCAGTACTTC
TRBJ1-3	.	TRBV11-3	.	CASSFQGGNTIYF	TGTGCCAGCAGCTTCCAGGGGGGAAACACCATATATTTT
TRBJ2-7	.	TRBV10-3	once	CAISPTEEDEQYF	TGTGCCATCAGCCCTACAGAGGAGGACGAGCAGTACTTC